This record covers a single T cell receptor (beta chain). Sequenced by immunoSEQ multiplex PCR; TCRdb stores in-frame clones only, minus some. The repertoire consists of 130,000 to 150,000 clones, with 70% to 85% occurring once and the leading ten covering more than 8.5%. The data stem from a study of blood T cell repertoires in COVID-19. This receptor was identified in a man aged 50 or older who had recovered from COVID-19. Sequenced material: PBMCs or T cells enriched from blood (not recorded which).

CDR3 protein: CASSLVQAVETQYF. CDR3 in DNA: TGCGCCAGCAGCTTGGTACAGGCCGTGGAGACCCAGTACTTC. V usage is TRBV5-1 and J usage is TRBJ2-5, with a weak D call TRBD1 (5 bases). Germline V gives CDR1 SGHRS, CDR2 YFSETQ. Trimming removed 0 bases from V and 5 bases from J, with 11 bases in between. This CDR3 region has 14 residues.